This T cell receptor beta chain was recorded in a study of PD-1 blockade in classical Hodgkin lymphoma. Study at large: Patients were treated with nivolumab at 3 mg/kg, and this was given intravenously every 2 weeks. Study conclusions and caveats: Patients who responded completely had about the same baseline diversity as newly diagnosed patients. At baseline, newly diagnosed patients reportedly showed less TCR diversity than healthy donors.

A word on this clone: Its antigen is undetermined.

The length of the CDR3 is 15 residues. Generated by immunoSEQ multiplex PCR, the TCRdb table keeps only in-frame clones and is missing some. The sample holds more than 25,000 clones, 70% to 85% seen once. Each patient relapsed following autologous stem cell transplantation, and prior brentuximab vedotin exposure differed. This sequence was found in a human donor with classical Hodgkin lymphoma. This chain connects TRBV21-1 to TRBJ1-1. TRBV21-1 is a documented pseudogene. Sequences were derived from peripheral blood mononuclear cells (PBMCs), sampled before the second cycle of nivolumab. The CDR3 reads CASSKGQGGWTEAFF. The DNA of the CDR3 is TGTGCCAGCAGCAAAGGGCAGGGAGGGTGGACTGAAGCTTTCTTT.